The sequence of this T cell receptor (beta chain) was determined in a study of T cell changes during pregnancy in multiple sclerosis. Trimming pared 5 bases from V and 6 bases from J, leaving 16 bases between. The CDR3 contains 14 residues. Per germline, CDR1 SGHRS and CDR2 YFSETQ. Repertoires were generated with immunoSEQ multiplex PCR, while TCRdb's copy carries only in-frame clones and drops some. Of tens of thousands of clones in the sample, about 91% were seen once. The specimen was CD4+ T cells from peripheral blood mononuclear cells, collected after pregnancy. V is TRBV5-1 and J is TRBJ2-3; a weak D match, TRBD1 (6 bases). The clonotype originates from a female donor in good health, enrolled as a control in a pregnancy study. DNA for the CDR3: TGCGCCAGCAGACACTCAACAGGGTCGGATACGCAGTATTTT. It yields the protein CASRHSTGSDTQYF.